The clone carrying this T cell receptor (beta chain) was picked up a small number of times. Its antigen is not known. Germline values: CDR1 MGHRA, CDR2 YSYEKL. Trimming removed 1 base at V and 5 bases at J, with 14 bases between. CDR3 length equals 16 residues. TCRdb re-called the reads with MiXCR, one entry per CDR3 protein. Of about 700,000 distinct CDR3 sequences in the sample, around a third are singletons; the top ten hold approximately 18%. This sample was included in a study of T cell repertoires in cytomegalovirus infection. Study background: HLA-B-restricted CMV epitopes that are well studied, plus recently identified HLA-C-restricted ones, were used by the study. From public TCR beta signatures came an indication of both CMV infection and matching HLA type.

Study-wide results and limits: Across the ex vivo response, the dominant clonotypes were HLA-C-restricted CMV-specific TCR beta clonotypes.

The chain combines TRBV4-1 with TRBJ2-2, with D perhaps matching TRBD2 (6 bases). The input for sequencing was cultured PBMCs, taken from culture after CMV antigen stimulation. The source of this sequence is a human donor in good health (CMV status not recorded). Some clones in this sample may be carry-over from other donors' samples. The CDR3 nucleotides are TGCGCCAGCAGCCAAGCCGCCGGGGGAAGGACCGGGGAGCTGTTTTTT. This sequence encodes CASSQAAGGRTGELFF.